These T cell receptor beta chains were read from a single sample in a study of OX40 agonist ivuxolimab in advanced cancers. Clones were read by immunoSEQ multiplex PCR, and TCRdb kept only the in-frame ones, dropping some. The profile shows around 50,000 clones, 60% to 80% of them singletons. Here the sequenced sample was CD4+ or CD8+ T cells sorted from blood, taken in a trial of the OX40 agonist ivuxolimab. These receptors were obtained from an adult with an advanced solid tumor such as melanoma, head and neck, liver or kidney cancer. The CDR3 runs from the conserved cysteine through the conserved F or W. D genes are given only for firm matches. Clone size is given for some rows only: seen once, a few or many times, or a class if the clone is expanded.

cdr3_nt: TGTGCCAGTAGTAAGGGTTCAGGGGCCAACGTCCTGACTTTC; cdr3_aa: CASSKGSGANVLTF; j_call: TRBJ2-6; d_call: NA; clone_size: NA; v_call: TRBV19
cdr3_nt: TGTGCCAGCAGCTCCACCGGCGGGGGCAGGAGTGGTGAAGCTTTCTTT; cdr3_aa: CASSSTGGGRSGEAFF; j_call: TRBJ1-1; d_call: NA; clone_size: NA; v_call: TRBV7-9
cdr3_nt: TGCGCCAGCAGTGAGTCCACAGGACAGGGCTCCTACGAGCAGTACTTC; cdr3_aa: CASSESTGQGSYEQYF; j_call: TRBJ2-7; d_call: TRBD1; clone_size: NA; v_call: TRBV10-1
cdr3_nt: TGTGCCAGTCACCCTAGCGGGAGTACCGGGGAGCTGTTTTTT; cdr3_aa: CASHPSGSTGELFF; j_call: TRBJ2-2; d_call: TRBD2; clone_size: once; v_call: TRBV6-5
cdr3_nt: TGTGCCAGCCAGACGGGCGGGGGAAGAGCTAACTATGGCTACACCTTC; cdr3_aa: CASQTGGGRANYGYTF; j_call: TRBJ1-2; d_call: NA; clone_size: NA; v_call: TRBV11-2
cdr3_nt: TGTGCCAGCAGTGGTCGGACAGTTGAAGCTTTCTTT; cdr3_aa: CASSGRTVEAFF; j_call: TRBJ1-1; d_call: NA; clone_size: NA; v_call: TRBV6-5
cdr3_nt: TGTGCCACGCGGGACAGGGAATTTACCGGGGAGCTGTTTTTT; cdr3_aa: CATRDREFTGELFF; j_call: TRBJ2-2; d_call: TRBD1; clone_size: few; v_call: TRBV6-6
cdr3_nt: TGTGCCAGCAGCTTGAAACTGGACAGGGGGCGCGACTATGGCTACACCTTC; cdr3_aa: CASSLKLDRGRDYGYTF; j_call: TRBJ1-2; d_call: TRBD1; clone_size: once; v_call: TRBV5-6
cdr3_nt: TGCAGCGTTGAGCTAGCGGGAGCGGGAGATACGCAGTATTTT; cdr3_aa: CSVELAGAGDTQYF; j_call: TRBJ2-3; d_call: TRBD2; clone_size: few; v_call: TRBV29-1
cdr3_nt: TGTGCCAGCAGCGTAGTTCAGGATGCTGGTGGCTACACCTTC; cdr3_aa: CASSVVQDAGGYTF; j_call: TRBJ1-2; d_call: NA; clone_size: NA; v_call: TRBV9
cdr3_nt: TGTGCTAGTGGTTTGGGACAGGACATGGACACCATATATTTT; cdr3_aa: CASGLGQDMDTIYF; j_call: TRBJ1-3; d_call: NA; clone_size: NA; v_call: TRBV12-5
cdr3_nt: TGTGCCAGCAGTAGGACTAACAGGGACTACGAGCAGTACTTC; cdr3_aa: CASSRTNRDYEQYF; j_call: TRBJ2-7; d_call: NA; clone_size: NA; v_call: TRBV6-1
cdr3_nt: TGTGCCAGTAGTATTCTGGGGTTCTCTGGAAACACCATATATTTT; cdr3_aa: CASSILGFSGNTIYF; j_call: TRBJ1-3; d_call: NA; clone_size: NA; v_call: TRBV19
cdr3_nt: TGTGCCAGCAGCTTTAGCGGGAGTCGAGAGACCCAGTACTTC; cdr3_aa: CASSFSGSRETQYF; j_call: TRBJ2-5; d_call: TRBD2; clone_size: NA; v_call: TRBV7-6
cdr3_nt: TGTGCCAGCAGCTTAGGTACGGCGTATCAGCCCCAGCATTTT; cdr3_aa: CASSLGTAYQPQHF; j_call: TRBJ1-5; d_call: NA; clone_size: NA; v_call: TRBV7-2
cdr3_nt: TGTGCCAGCAGAAGGGACAGGGAAAACATTCAGTACTTC; cdr3_aa: CASRRDRENIQYF; j_call: TRBJ2-4; d_call: TRBD1; clone_size: NA; v_call: TRBV2
cdr3_nt: TGTGCCAGTAAAATCGGGGGGGACACTGAAGCTTTCTTT; cdr3_aa: CASKIGGDTEAFF; j_call: TRBJ1-1; d_call: NA; clone_size: NA; v_call: TRBV7-8
cdr3_nt: TGTGCCGGCCGGGGGGCGGCCTACAATGAGCAGTTCTTC; cdr3_aa: CAGRGAAYNEQFF; j_call: TRBJ2-1; d_call: NA; clone_size: NA; v_call: TRBV7-9
cdr3_nt: TGCGCCAGCTCCCCTGGACAGGGGAGGGGTAATGAAAAACTGTTTTTT; cdr3_aa: CASSPGQGRGNEKLFF; j_call: TRBJ1-4; d_call: TRBD1; clone_size: few; v_call: TRBV5-1
cdr3_nt: TGTGCCAGCAGCTTGGAGAGGACTAGCCGTTCCGCGGAGACCCAGTACTTC; cdr3_aa: CASSLERTSRSAETQYF; j_call: TRBJ2-5; d_call: TRBD2; clone_size: NA; v_call: TRBV5-5
cdr3_nt: TGTGCCAGCTCACCTCTCTTCGGGGACCGGACTAGCGGGTACAATGAGCAGTTCTTC; cdr3_aa: CASSPLFGDRTSGYNEQFF; j_call: TRBJ2-1; d_call: TRBD2; clone_size: NA; v_call: TRBV18
cdr3_nt: TGTGCCAGCAGTGGTTCCCTCTTTAGGTCTGGAAACACCATATATTTT; cdr3_aa: CASSGSLFRSGNTIYF; j_call: TRBJ1-3; d_call: NA; clone_size: NA; v_call: TRBV6-4
cdr3_nt: TGCACCAGCAGCCAAGACCCAGCAGTTACTAAGAAGAGCTCCTACAATGAGCAGTTCTTC; cdr3_aa: CTSSQDPAVTKKSSYNEQFF; j_call: TRBJ2-1; d_call: NA; clone_size: NA; v_call: TRBV1
cdr3_nt: TGCTCGGCTGGGGTCGGCTATGGCTACACCTTC; cdr3_aa: CSAGVGYGYTF; j_call: TRBJ1-2; d_call: NA; clone_size: NA; v_call: TRBV20-1
cdr3_nt: TGTGCCAGCAGTTTCGGAACCTACGAGCAGTACTTC; cdr3_aa: CASSFGTYEQYF; j_call: TRBJ2-7; d_call: NA; clone_size: once; v_call: TRBV6-1
cdr3_nt: TGTGCCAGCAGTTACTCATCCAATGAGCAGTTCTTC; cdr3_aa: CASSYSSNEQFF; j_call: TRBJ2-1; d_call: NA; clone_size: NA; v_call: TRBV6-6
cdr3_nt: TGTGCCAGCAGCCCCCGGCCGGTAGGAGGCGGTGAAAAACTGTTTTTT; cdr3_aa: CASSPRPVGGGEKLFF; j_call: TRBJ1-4; d_call: NA; clone_size: NA; v_call: TRBV9